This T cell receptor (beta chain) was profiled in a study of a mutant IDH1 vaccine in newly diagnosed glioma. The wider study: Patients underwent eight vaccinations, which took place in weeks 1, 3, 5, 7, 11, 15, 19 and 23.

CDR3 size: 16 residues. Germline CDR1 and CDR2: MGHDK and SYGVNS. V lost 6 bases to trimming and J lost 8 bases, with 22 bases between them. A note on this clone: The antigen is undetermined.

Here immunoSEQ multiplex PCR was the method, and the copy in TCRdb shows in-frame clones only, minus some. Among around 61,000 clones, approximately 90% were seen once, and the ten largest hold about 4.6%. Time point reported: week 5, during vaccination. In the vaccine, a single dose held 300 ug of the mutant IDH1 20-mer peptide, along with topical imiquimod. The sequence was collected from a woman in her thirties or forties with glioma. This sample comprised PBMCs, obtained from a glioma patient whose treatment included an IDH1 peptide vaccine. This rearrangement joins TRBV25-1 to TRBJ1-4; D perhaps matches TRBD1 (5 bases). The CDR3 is CASSDETGARGEKLFF. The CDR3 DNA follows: TGTGCCAGCAGCGACGAGACCGGGGCACGGGGGGAAAAACTGTTTTTT.